The text below deals with one TCR beta chain. One end of the junction fails to match germline, which may point to a read error. This sample is part of a study of CD8+CD57+ T cells in acquired aplastic anemia. The CDR3 is 15 amino acids. Per the germline V gene, CDR1 is LNHNV and CDR2 is YYDKDF (reference sequence). Researchers used genomic DNA as the template to profile TCR beta VDJ and CDR3. Using its own MiXCR run on the reads, TCRdb lists one record per CDR3 protein. The table records fewer than 250,000 distinct CDR3 sequences, 47% of them present only once. Before being chosen for sequencing, patients had shown CD8+CD57+ cell expansion by flow cytometry.

The sequence came from a human donor with aplastic anemia. The sample was sorted CD4+, CD8+, or CD8+CD57+ T cells (not recorded which) from PBMCs. The chain uses TRBV15 and TRBJ2-7; D may be TRBD1 (5 bases). CDR3 region: CATSRDSTGSYGQYF. The CDR3, as DNA: TGTGCCACCAGCAGAGATAGCACAGGATCCTACGGGCAGTACTTC.